This is a list of T cell receptor beta chains from one sample in a study of T cell changes during pregnancy in multiple sclerosis. This table comes from immunoSEQ multiplex PCR, and its TCRdb copy is limited to in-frame clones, with some not included. The sample lists roughly 69,000 clones; 90% to 95% were seen once. Source: peripheral blood, taken in the second trimester of pregnancy. The source of these receptors is a female donor with multiple sclerosis, enrolled in a pregnancy study. Both conserved end residues are part of each CDR3. The D gene is left open where the match is weak. Some rows have no size entry. The others give once, few or many, or a class for an expanded clone.

CDR3 DNA: TGTGCCAGCAAACCTAGCGGGAGAGTTTACGAGCAGTACTTC; CDR3 protein: CASKPSGRVYEQYF; V gene: TRBV27; J gene: TRBJ2-7; D gene: TRBD2; clone size: once
CDR3 DNA: TGTGCCAGCAGTTCAGGGAGGGAGTGGGACAATGAGCAGTTCTTC; CDR3 protein: CASSSGREWDNEQFF; V gene: TRBV27; J gene: TRBJ2-1; D gene: TRBD2; clone size: .
CDR3 DNA: TGTGCCAGCAGCTCTGGTCGTCTAGGGGCTGAAGCTTTCTTT; CDR3 protein: CASSSGRLGAEAFF; V gene: TRBV7-3; J gene: TRBJ1-1; D gene: .; clone size: .
CDR3 DNA: TGTGCCAGTAGTCGGACAGCCACGTACCAAGAGACCCAGTACTTC; CDR3 protein: CASSRTATYQETQYF; V gene: TRBV19; J gene: TRBJ2-5; D gene: .; clone size: .
CDR3 DNA: TGCGCCAGCAGCTTGGCCGGGTCCTTTTATAATTCACCCCTCCACTTT; CDR3 protein: CASSLAGSFYNSPLHF; V gene: TRBV5-1; J gene: TRBJ1-6; D gene: .; clone size: .
CDR3 DNA: TGCGCCAGCGGGACAGGGGGCTCTGGAAACACCATATATTTT; CDR3 protein: CASGTGGSGNTIYF; V gene: TRBV10-1; J gene: TRBJ1-3; D gene: TRBD1; clone size: .
CDR3 DNA: TGTGCCAGCAGCTTGTCAGGGGGCTACAATCAGCCCCAGCATTTT; CDR3 protein: CASSLSGGYNQPQHF; V gene: TRBV7-2; J gene: TRBJ1-5; D gene: TRBD1; clone size: .
CDR3 DNA: TGTGCCAGCAGCACCCGACGGGGTCTTACCGAAGCTTTCTTT; CDR3 protein: CASSTRRGLTEAFF; V gene: TRBV7-2; J gene: TRBJ1-1; D gene: .; clone size: .
CDR3 DNA: TGTGCCAGCAGCTTGACAGGGGATACTGAAGCTTTCTTT; CDR3 protein: CASSLTGDTEAFF; V gene: TRBV2; J gene: TRBJ1-1; D gene: TRBD1; clone size: .
CDR3 DNA: TGTGCCAGCAGCTTAGGGGCTGGCTATGGCTACACCTTC; CDR3 protein: CASSLGAGYGYTF; V gene: TRBV7-9; J gene: TRBJ1-2; D gene: .; clone size: .
CDR3 DNA: TGCGCCAGCAGCCAAGAGGCCGGGACATTGGGTGAAAAACTGTTTTTT; CDR3 protein: CASSQEAGTLGEKLFF; V gene: TRBV4-3; J gene: TRBJ1-4; D gene: .; clone size: .
CDR3 DNA: TGTGCCTGGAGTGTACGGGGTCCCGGGGAGCTGTTTTTT; CDR3 protein: CAWSVRGPGELFF; V gene: TRBV30; J gene: TRBJ2-2; D gene: .; clone size: .
CDR3 DNA: TGCGCCAGCAGCTTGGCCGATGTCCCCACAGGGCAGTTCTTC; CDR3 protein: CASSLADVPTGQFF; V gene: TRBV5-1; J gene: TRBJ2-1; D gene: .; clone size: .
CDR3 DNA: TGTGCCAGCAGACAGAGAGACCTCGTCGAGCAGTACTTC; CDR3 protein: CASRQRDLVEQYF; V gene: TRBV6-5; J gene: TRBJ2-7; D gene: .; clone size: .
CDR3 DNA: TGTGCCATCAGTGAGGACCCGCCCTCAGGGGCTGAAGCTTTCTTT; CDR3 protein: CAISEDPPSGAEAFF; V gene: TRBV10-3; J gene: TRBJ1-1; D gene: .; clone size: .
CDR3 DNA: TGTGCCAGCAGTTCGAACCCAGGGGGCTGGGGCAATTCACCCCTCCACTTT; CDR3 protein: CASSSNPGGWGNSPLHF; V gene: TRBV27; J gene: TRBJ1-6; D gene: TRBD1; clone size: .
CDR3 DNA: TGTGCCAGCAGCTTAGATGGGGGGGATCGGACACCCCTCCACTTT; CDR3 protein: CASSLDGGDRTPLHF; V gene: TRBV7-6; J gene: TRBJ1-6; D gene: .; clone size: .
CDR3 DNA: TGTGCCACCAAGGCCGGGACTAGCGGCTTCTACGAGCAGTACTTC; CDR3 protein: CATKAGTSGFYEQYF; V gene: TRBV19; J gene: TRBJ2-7; D gene: TRBD2; clone size: .
CDR3 DNA: TGTGCCAGTAGGGGGGACAGGTCCACCTACGAGCAGTACTTC; CDR3 protein: CASRGDRSTYEQYF; V gene: TRBV19; J gene: TRBJ2-7; D gene: TRBD1; clone size: .
CDR3 DNA: TGTGCCAGCAGGGGGGGTCTGAACACTGAAGCTTTCTTT; CDR3 protein: CASRGGLNTEAFF; V gene: TRBV27; J gene: TRBJ1-1; D gene: .; clone size: once
CDR3 DNA: TGCGCCAGCAGCCAAGATGTGAGTAATTCACCCCTCCACTTT; CDR3 protein: CASSQDVSNSPLHF; V gene: TRBV4-3; J gene: TRBJ1-6; D gene: .; clone size: .
CDR3 DNA: TGTGCCGTCAAACCGGGAGATACGCAGTATTTT; CDR3 protein: CAVKPGDTQYF; V gene: TRBV10-3; J gene: TRBJ2-3; D gene: .; clone size: once
CDR3 DNA: TGTGCCAGCACCCCGGGAGGGGGTGATACGCAGTATTTT; CDR3 protein: CASTPGGGDTQYF; V gene: TRBV6-6; J gene: TRBJ2-3; D gene: TRBD2; clone size: .
CDR3 DNA: TGTGCCAGCAGTGTGACGGGGACAGCTGGTGGCTACACCTTC; CDR3 protein: CASSVTGTAGGYTF; V gene: TRBV6-4; J gene: TRBJ1-2; D gene: TRBD1; clone size: .
CDR3 DNA: TGTGCCAGCAGTGCCCGGACTGAGACCGGGGAGCTGTTTTTT; CDR3 protein: CASSARTETGELFF; V gene: TRBV6-6; J gene: TRBJ2-2; D gene: .; clone size: once